This T cell receptor beta chain was recorded in a study of T cells in Graves' hyperthyroidism and ophthalmopathy. Graves' hyperthyroidism is called stable when ophthalmopathy does not progress within 18 months. There were TCR beta CDR3 regions amplified from RNA transcripts. The TCR CDR3 was amplified in a first-round RT-PCR using the HTBI primer set. TCRdb reanalysed the multiplex PCR reads using MiXCR and keeps one entry per CDR3 protein. The repertoire has fewer than 550,000 distinct CDR3 sequences, about a sixth of them found once; the top ten carry approximately 8%. In germline, CDR1 is MNHNS, CDR2 SASEGT. The V and J ends lost 2 bases and 6 bases respectively, with 3 bases between them. This CDR3 is built from 11 residues. In regard to this clonotype: A much larger clone differs from this one at a single base, so this may be a read error.

The sequenced material came from blood. This clonotype was obtained from a woman between 18 and 29 years old with Graves' hyperthyroidism. The rearrangement joins TRBV6-1 to TRBJ2-3, with no clear D. This chain's CDR3 is CASSEMDTQYF. CDR3 coding DNA: TGTGCCAGCAGTGAAATGGATACGCAGTATTTT.